Listed here is a single T cell receptor beta chain. The sample is drawn from a study of blood T cell repertoires in COVID-19. Whole-study context: COVID-19 samples collected from the United States, Italy and Spain covered acute and convalescent phases. PBMCs, B-cell-depleted T cells, or T cells provided the cDNA or gDNA that made up the material.

The authors' processing: By means of reference gene primer amplification, nucleated cell counts were estimated. Profiled with immunoSEQ multiplex PCR; TCRdb holds only in-frame clones, not every one. The D gene and trimming were derived from the DNA, and the V and J assignments and clone size from that table. The table includes fewer than 60,000 clones, around 80% detected once. The CDR3 consists of 15 residues. Losses at the gene ends were 0 bases for V and 4 bases for J; bases not matched to a gene: 3. Germline V CDR1 and CDR2: SGHRS, YFSETQ. This clonotype was obtained from a man aged 70-80 years with acute or convalescent COVID-19. The gene calls are TRBV5-1 and TRBJ1-2, with 10 bases identical to TRBD1. Material: peripheral blood. The CDR3 DNA reads TGCGCCAGCAGCTTGGGACAGGGGGCCCCCTATGGCTACACCTTC. This gives the protein CASSLGQGAPYGYTF.